The 32 T cell receptor beta chains listed next were all sequenced from one sample in a study of identical twins listed by TCRdb under 2016. The library was built by means of 5' RACE. Sequencer: Illumina HiSeq 2000. TCRdb cleaned the public reads at Q25 with fastp, built clones with MiXCR and kept in-frame beta chains. Records with the same CDR3 protein are collapsed into one entry carrying the most frequent genes and DNA. The sample table records approximately 630,000 distinct CDR3 sequences; roughly 7.2% of these occur just once. The ten largest clones add up to roughly 1.5% of the sample. These data also featured in a second study, about yellow fever vaccine responses in identical twins.

Sequencing input: PBMCs. The receptors derive from a woman in her late teens or twenties in good health.

The CDR3 DNA follows: TGTGCCAGCAGTCTAATCGGGACAGGGTCGTTTGGCTACACCTTC. Translation: CASSLIGTGSFGYTF. The V call is TRBV27, the J call TRBJ1-2; 9 bases line up with TRBD1. The CDR3 loop spans 15 amino acids. Looked up from germline, CDR1 is MNHEY and CDR2 is SMNVEV (reference sequence). V dropped 5 bases and J dropped 7; count of bases not matched to a gene: 11.

Only a few counts were recorded for this clonotype. The chain uses TRBV4-1 and TRBJ1-2, with D perhaps matching TRBD1 (5 bases). The length of the CDR3 is 16 residues. Germline V gene data show CDR1 as MGHRA and CDR2 as YSYEKL. V was cut by 0 bases and J by 3 bases, with 14 bases left in between. For the CDR3, the DNA is TGCGCCAGCAGCCAAGAAAACGGGGGATCATACTATGGCTACACCTTC. As protein: CASSQENGGSYYGYTF.

The table lists this clonotype with many counts. The rearrangement links TRBV12-3 or TRBV12-4 to TRBJ1-2, with D unclear. Trimming cost V 2 bases and J 3 bases, with 10 bases left between them. The CDR3 has 14 amino acids. CDR3: CASSLNQDHYGYTF. The CDR3 nucleotides read TGTGCCAGCAGTTTAAACCAGGACCACTATGGCTACACCTTC.

This clonotype has at least ten counts. The gene calls are TRBV5-1 and TRBJ2-4; 8 nucleotides align to TRBD1. This CDR3 spans 17 amino acids. Germline loops: CDR1 SGHRS, CDR2 YFSETQ. V was clipped by 0 bases and J by 1 base; unmatched bases: 6. The CDR3 DNA is TGCGCCAGCAGCTTGGAGTCAGGGGGCAAGGCCAAAAACATTCAGTACTTC. It is translated as CASSLESGGKAKNIQYF.

This clonotype was picked up a small number of times. This chain connects TRBV27 to TRBJ2-5; D is possibly TRBD1 (6 bases). Germline assignment: CDR1 MNHEY and CDR2 SMNVEV (reference sequence). Trimming left V 8 bases short and J 2 bases short, with 15 bases between. The CDR3 has 14 amino acids. CDR3: CASPLWQGQETQYF. The CDR3 DNA is TGTGCCAGCCCTTTGTGGCAGGGGCAAGAGACCCAGTACTTC.

This clonotype showed up just a few times. V is TRBV5-5 and J is TRBJ2-5; 12 nucleotides align to TRBD2. Germline CDR1 is SGHKS and CDR2 is YYEKEE (reference sequence). The CDR3 consists of 15 residues. With 4 bases clipped from V and 4 bases from J, the junction kept 5 bases outside the gene matches. The CDR3 reads CASSLTSGRGETQYF. CDR3 bases: TGTGCCAGCAGCCTGACTAGCGGGAGAGGAGAGACCCAGTACTTC.

In its sample, this clonotype was seen a few times. The chain uses TRBV6-2 or TRBV6-3 and TRBJ2-1; no clear D. V dropped 2 bases and J dropped 10 bases, with 9 bases sitting between them. CDR3 length equals 12 residues. Looked up from germline, CDR1 is MNHEY and CDR2 is SVGEGT. CDR3 in amino acids: CASSYTHYEQFF. CDR3 sequence (DNA): TGTGCCAGCAGTTACACCCACTACGAGCAGTTCTTC.

This clonotype was counted a few times. CDR3 coding DNA: TGTGCCAGCAGCCTATCCAGCGGGGATAACAATGAGCAGTTCTTC. Residues: CASSLSSGDNNEQFF. This chain uses TRBV7-7 with TRBJ2-1; 7 positions agree with TRBD2. This CDR3 spans 15 amino acids. Germline loops: CDR1 SSHAT, CDR2 FNYEAQ (reference sequence). V was clipped by 5 bases and J by 5 bases; unmatched bases: 9.

In this sample, this clonotype turned up many times. This chain joins TRBV7-9 and TRBJ2-3, with D possibly matching TRBD2 (6 bases). CDR3 size: 15 residues. CDR1 and CDR2 from the germline V gene are SEHNR and FQNEAQ (reference sequence). With 5 bases removed from V and 2 bases from J, the gap between germline ends came to 14 bases. The CDR3 DNA follows: TGTGCCAGCAGCCTAAGGGACTTTACCACAGATACGCAGTATTTT. Its protein product is CASSLRDFTTDTQYF.

This clonotype was recorded many times. The chain carries TRBV4-2 and TRBJ2-7; TRBD1 matches 11 bases. V trimming: 1 base; J trimming: 5 bases; junction bases outside the gene matches: 7. CDR1 and CDR2 (germline): LGHNA, YNFKEQ. CDR3 length: 16 amino acids. This CDR3 is CASSQGPGQGVNEQYF. CDR3 sequence (DNA): TGTGCCAGCAGCCAAGGCCCGGGACAGGGGGTCAACGAGCAGTACTTC.

This chain connects TRBV11-2 to TRBJ2-3; 7 bases are shared with TRBD1. V was pared by 2 bases and J by 2 bases, with 7 bases of the junction left unmatched. Per the germline V gene, CDR1 is SGHAT and CDR2 is FQNNGV. The CDR3 loop spans 16 amino acids. The CDR3 nucleotides read TGTGCCAGCAGCTTATTGTTGGGGACAGACACAGATACGCAGTATTTT. It translates to CASSLLLGTDTDTQYF.

The chain carries TRBV6-2 or TRBV6-3 and TRBJ2-3; D is unresolved. Germline V gene sequence: CDR1 MNHEY, CDR2 SVGEGT. The CDR3 loop spans 13 amino acids. V lost 0 bases and J 6 bases, leaving 7 bases between the germline ends. As DNA, the CDR3 is TGTGCCAGCAGTTACTCGGTTCTGGATACGCAGTATTTT. It is translated as CASSYSVLDTQYF.

This clonotype was counted at least ten times. The rearrangement joins TRBV20-1 to TRBJ1-4; 10 nucleotides line up with TRBD1. The CDR3 totals 16 residues. With V trimmed by 1 base and J by 4 bases, 6 bases remained unmatched. CDR1 DFQATT and CDR2 SNEGSKA come from the germline V gene (reference sequence). CDR3 sequence (DNA): TGCAGTGCTAGAGGTGACAGGGGGCTCGGTAATGAAAAACTGTTTTTT. Residues: CSARGDRGLGNEKLFF.

This clonotype was seen at least ten times. This chain uses TRBV28 with TRBJ1-1; unclear D gene. This CDR3 is built from 14 residues. The ends were cut back, 6 bases at V and 4 bases at J, with 15 bases in the middle. Germline CDR1 reads MDHEN; CDR2 reads SYDVKM. The CDR3 coding sequence is TGTGCCAGCAGCTTGGGGAGGAGGAGCACTGAAGCTTTCTTT. It yields the protein CASSLGRRSTEAFF. The entire variable domain, with the rest obtained from reference TRBV28 and TRBJ1-1, is as follows: DVKVTQSSRYLVKRTGEKVFLECVQDMDHENMFWYRQDPGLGLRLIYFSYDVKMKEKGDIPEGYSVSREKKERFSLILESASTNQTSMYLCASSLGRRSTEAFFGQGTRLTVV.

This clonotype has a count of ten or more. The J gene is TRBJ1-2, the V gene TRBV20-1; D gene unclear. The CDR3 contains 9 residues. CDR1 and CDR2 from the germline V gene are DFQATT and SNEGSKA (reference sequence). The V and J ends lost 6 bases and 14 bases respectively, with 13 bases between them. CDR3 nucleotide sequence: TGCAGTGCAAGCTTCGTTGGGACCTTC. The encoded protein is CSASFVGTF.

This clonotype was picked up a small number of times. The chain is built from TRBV7-8 and TRBJ2-1; tentatively, D is TRBD1 (6 bases). The CDR3 consists of 19 residues. Germline-derived CDR1 and CDR2 are SGHVS and FQNEAQ. Trimming stripped 5 bases from V and 4 bases from J, with 27 bases between. The CDR3 sequence: CASSLTSGESPGPYNEQFF. CDR3 DNA sequence: TGTGCCAGCAGCCTTACATCAGGGGAGTCCCCTGGGCCTTACAATGAGCAGTTCTTC.

There are many counts of this clonotype. The rearrangement uses TRBV5-1 and TRBJ2-5, with TRBD2 matching 9 bases. The length of the CDR3 is 15 residues. Germline trimming cut 5 bases from V and 1 base from J; bases unmatched to any gene: 6. CDR1 and CDR2 (germline): SGHRS, YFSETQ. The CDR3 is CASSTVTSGQETQYF. CDR3 nucleotide sequence: TGCGCCAGCAGTACGGTGACTAGCGGCCAAGAGACCCAGTACTTC.

This clonotype has ten or more counts. This chain joins TRBV20-1 and TRBJ2-7; possibly TRBD2 for D (5 bases). Per the germline V gene, CDR1 is DFQATT and CDR2 is SNEGSKA (reference sequence). The V end was cut by 5 bases, the J end by 1 base, with 12 bases between. The CDR3 consists of 13 residues. CDR3 bases: TGCAGTGCTCGAGTCGTAGCGTCCTACGAGCAGTACGTC. This sequence encodes CSARVVASYEQYV.

The V gene is TRBV20-1, the J gene TRBJ2-2; D is perhaps TRBD2 (6 bases). V lost 5 bases to trimming and J lost 6 bases, with 19 bases between them. CDR3 length: 15 amino acids. CDR1 DFQATT and CDR2 SNEGSKA come from the germline V gene (reference sequence). This chain's CDR3 is CSAPAGTDIAGELFF. Here the CDR3 DNA reads TGCAGTGCTCCGGCGGGGACCGACATAGCCGGGGAGCTGTTTTTT.

The chain is built from TRBV7-9 and TRBJ2-1, with TRBD1 as a possible D gene (5 bases). CDR3 size: 15 residues. Germline CDR1 SEHNR, CDR2 FQNEAQ (reference sequence). The ends were cut back, 2 bases at V and 3 bases at J, with 11 bases in the middle. This CDR3 is CASSLMAGIYNEQFF. CDR3 DNA sequence: TGTGCCAGCAGCTTAATGGCAGGGATCTACAATGAGCAGTTCTTC.

Only a few counts were recorded for this clonotype. V gene TRBV20-1 combines with J gene TRBJ1-2, with 9 nucleotides matching TRBD1. CDR1 is DFQATT and CDR2 is SNEGSKA in the germline V gene (reference sequence). CDR3 length equals 14 residues. J was trimmed by 3 bases and V by 3 bases; bases with no gene match: 5. CDR3 in amino acids: CSASWDRVDYGYTF. DNA of the CDR3: TGCAGTGCTAGTTGGGACAGGGTGGACTATGGCTACACCTTC.

This clonotype was picked up a small number of times. The chain employs TRBV20-1 and TRBJ2-5; D may correspond to TRBD1 or TRBD2 (5 bases each). CDR3 length: 15 residues. Germline loops: CDR1 DFQATT, CDR2 SNEGSKA (reference sequence). Trimming took off 5 bases at V and 2 bases at J, with 18 bases between the two ends. CDR3 DNA: TGCAGTGCTGGCGCCGGGACGGCAGAGCAAGAGACCCAGTACTTC. Translated: CSAGAGTAEQETQYF.

This clonotype was recorded a few times. The chain carries TRBV12-3 or TRBV12-4 and TRBJ2-7, with 7 nucleotides matching TRBD2. This CDR3 is built from 16 residues. V lost 1 base and J lost 0; bases outside the gene matches: 6. CDR3 residues: CASSLEAGIPSYEQYF. CDR3 bases: TGTGCCAGCAGTTTAGAAGCGGGAATACCCTCCTACGAGCAGTACTTC.

The gene calls are TRBV29-1 and TRBJ2-1; TRBD1 matches 9 bases. The ends lost 6 bases at V and 7 bases at J; junction bases unmatched: 7. CDR1 SQVTM and CDR2 ANQGSEA come from the germline V gene. The CDR3 spans 13 residues. CDR3 protein: CSVPGQGMNEQFF. The CDR3 DNA reads as TGCAGCGTGCCGGGACAGGGCATGAATGAGCAGTTCTTC.

The genes are TRBV3-1 and TRBJ2-1; TRBD2 might be the D (6 bases). V lost 0 bases and J 9 bases, leaving 18 bases between the germline ends. Germline CDR1 LGHDT, CDR2 YNNKEL (reference sequence). The CDR3 loop spans 16 amino acids. CDR3 in DNA: TGTGCCAGCAGCCAAGACGGACTACCGGTTGAGGGTGAGCAGTTCTTC. Translated: CASSQDGLPVEGEQFF.

CDR3 sequence: CASRRGQESSYEQYV. DNA of the CDR3: TGTGCCAGCAGGCGAGGGCAGGAAAGCTCCTACGAGCAGTACGTC. This chain uses TRBV6-2 or TRBV6-3 with TRBJ2-7, with D possibly matching TRBD2 (5 bases). This CDR3 is built from 15 residues. Germline CDR1 is MNHEY and CDR2 is SVGEGT. Trimming took 6 bases from V and 0 from J, leaving 15 bases between them.

This clonotype was observed a handful of times. This rearrangement joins TRBV12-3 or TRBV12-4 to TRBJ2-2; maybe TRBD1 (5 bases). Between the trimmed V and J ends, which lost 7 bases and 1 base, there was a span of 19 bases. The CDR3 is made up of 17 amino acids. This CDR3 reads CASTEDTITLNTGELFF. The CDR3 region has the DNA TGTGCCAGCACCGAGGACACCATAACATTGAACACCGGGGAGCTGTTTTTT.

The chain recombines TRBV7-8 with TRBJ2-2, with 10 bases matching TRBD1. This CDR3 region has 16 residues. V dropped 5 bases and J dropped 2; count of bases not matched to a gene: 5. Per the germline V gene, CDR1 is SGHVS and CDR2 is FQNEAQ. For the CDR3, the DNA is TGTGCCAGCAGCCTAGGGACAGGGGCAAACACCGGGGAGCTGTTTTTT. This codes for CASSLGTGANTGELFF.

The chain links TRBV6-2 or TRBV6-3 to TRBJ2-7; weak D call: TRBD1 (5 bases). CDR3 size: 14 residues. The germline gives CDR1 MNHEY, CDR2 SVGEGT. V lost 5 bases, J lost 2 bases, and 13 bases lay in between. CDR3 sequence: CASSPTGPPYEQYF. In nucleotides, the CDR3 is TGTGCCAGCAGTCCTACAGGACCCCCCTACGAGCAGTACTTC.

This clonotype was found many times. The gene calls are TRBV3-1 and TRBJ2-1; tentatively, D is TRBD2 (6 bases). The CDR3 has 16 amino acids. Germline V gene lookup returns CDR1 LGHDT and CDR2 YNNKEL (reference sequence). V was pared by 4 bases and J by 4 bases, with 17 bases between. CDR3 DNA sequence: TGTGCCAGCAGCCTGGGTTTTGGGGCGGGATACAATGAGCAGTTCTTC. This sequence encodes CASSLGFGAGYNEQFF.

The chain carries TRBV20-1 and TRBJ2-7; D possibly corresponds to TRBD2 (5 bases). V was trimmed by 5 bases and J by 2 bases, leaving 13 bases between them. The CDR3 totals 13 residues. Germline V CDR1 and CDR2: DFQATT, SNEGSKA (reference sequence). The CDR3 coding sequence is TGCAGTGCTGATCCCGGGGTGACCTACGAGCAGTACGTC. Protein product: CSADPGVTYEQYV.

This clonotype has more than one count but fewer than ten. The V call is TRBV29-1, the J call TRBJ2-1; D is perhaps TRBD2 (5 bases). The CDR3 extends over 14 amino acids. V lost 3 bases and J lost 4, with 13 bases in between. Germline CDR1 reads SQVTM; CDR2 reads ANQGSEA. The CDR3 sequence is CSVDHRGIYNEQFF. CDR3 in DNA: TGCAGCGTTGACCATCGGGGAATATACAATGAGCAGTTCTTC.